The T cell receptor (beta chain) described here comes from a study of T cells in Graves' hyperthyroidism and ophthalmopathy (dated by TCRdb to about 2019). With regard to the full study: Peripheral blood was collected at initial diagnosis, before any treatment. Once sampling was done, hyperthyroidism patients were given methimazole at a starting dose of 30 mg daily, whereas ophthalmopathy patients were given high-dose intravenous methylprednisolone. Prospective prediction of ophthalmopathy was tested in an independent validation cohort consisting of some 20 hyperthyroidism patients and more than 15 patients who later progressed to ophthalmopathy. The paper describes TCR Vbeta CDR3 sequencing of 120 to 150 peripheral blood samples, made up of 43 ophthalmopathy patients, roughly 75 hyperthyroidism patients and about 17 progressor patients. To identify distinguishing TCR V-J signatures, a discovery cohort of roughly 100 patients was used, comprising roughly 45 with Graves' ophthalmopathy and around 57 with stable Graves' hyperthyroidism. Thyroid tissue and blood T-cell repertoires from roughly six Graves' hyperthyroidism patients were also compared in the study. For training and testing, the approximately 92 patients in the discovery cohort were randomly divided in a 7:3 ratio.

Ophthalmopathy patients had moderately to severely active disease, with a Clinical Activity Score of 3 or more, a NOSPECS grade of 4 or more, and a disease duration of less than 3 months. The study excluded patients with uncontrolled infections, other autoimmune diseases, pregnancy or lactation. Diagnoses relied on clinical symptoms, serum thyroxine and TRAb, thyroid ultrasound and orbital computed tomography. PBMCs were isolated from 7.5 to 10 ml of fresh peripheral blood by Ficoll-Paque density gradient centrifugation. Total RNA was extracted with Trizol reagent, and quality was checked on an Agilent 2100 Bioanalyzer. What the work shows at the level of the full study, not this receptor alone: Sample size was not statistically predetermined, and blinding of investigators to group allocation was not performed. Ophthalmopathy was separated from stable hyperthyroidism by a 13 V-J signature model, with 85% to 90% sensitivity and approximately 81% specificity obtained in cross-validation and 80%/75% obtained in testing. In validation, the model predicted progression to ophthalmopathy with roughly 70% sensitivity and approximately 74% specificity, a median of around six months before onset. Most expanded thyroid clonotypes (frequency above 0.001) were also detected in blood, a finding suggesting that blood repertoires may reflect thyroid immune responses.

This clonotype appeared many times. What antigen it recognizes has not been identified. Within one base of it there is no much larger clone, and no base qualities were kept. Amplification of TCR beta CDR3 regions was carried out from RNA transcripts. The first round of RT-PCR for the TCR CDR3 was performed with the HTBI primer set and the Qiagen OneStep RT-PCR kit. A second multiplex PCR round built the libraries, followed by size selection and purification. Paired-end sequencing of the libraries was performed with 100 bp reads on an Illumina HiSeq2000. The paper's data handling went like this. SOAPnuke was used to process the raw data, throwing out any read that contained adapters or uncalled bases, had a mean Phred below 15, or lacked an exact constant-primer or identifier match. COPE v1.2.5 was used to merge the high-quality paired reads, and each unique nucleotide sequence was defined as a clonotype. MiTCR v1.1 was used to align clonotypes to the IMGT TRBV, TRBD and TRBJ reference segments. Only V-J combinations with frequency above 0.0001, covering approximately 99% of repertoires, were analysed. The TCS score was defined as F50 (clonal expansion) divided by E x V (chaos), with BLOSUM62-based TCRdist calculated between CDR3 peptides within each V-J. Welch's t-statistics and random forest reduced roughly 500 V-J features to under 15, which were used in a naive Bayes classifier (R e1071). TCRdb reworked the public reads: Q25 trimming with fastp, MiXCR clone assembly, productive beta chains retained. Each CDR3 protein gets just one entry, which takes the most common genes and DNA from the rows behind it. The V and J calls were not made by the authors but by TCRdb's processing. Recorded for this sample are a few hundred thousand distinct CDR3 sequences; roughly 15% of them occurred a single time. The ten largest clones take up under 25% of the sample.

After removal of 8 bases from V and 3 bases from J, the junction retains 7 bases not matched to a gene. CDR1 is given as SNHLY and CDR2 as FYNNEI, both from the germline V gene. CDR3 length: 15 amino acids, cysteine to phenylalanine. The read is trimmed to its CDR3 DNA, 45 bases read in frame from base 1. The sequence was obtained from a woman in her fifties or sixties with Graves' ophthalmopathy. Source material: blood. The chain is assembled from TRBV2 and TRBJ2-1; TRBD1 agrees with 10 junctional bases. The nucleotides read TGTGCCAGCCCTTCCGGGACAGGGGTCTACAATGAGCAGTTCTTC. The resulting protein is CASPSGTGVYNEQFF.